The 12 T cell receptor beta chains presented below share a single source sample, sequenced in a study of T cells in Graves' hyperthyroidism and ophthalmopathy. Authors of the study amplified TCR beta CDR3 regions from RNA transcripts. First-round RT-PCR with HTBI primers amplified the TCR CDR3 region. TCRdb redid the calling of the multiplex PCR reads with MiXCR, one entry per CDR3 protein. The sample shows roughly 170,000 distinct CDR3 sequences, over 15% of them seen only once. The sequenced sample was blood. These receptors came from a woman in her fifties or sixties with Graves' hyperthyroidism.

This clonotype was recorded a few times. CDR3 region: CASSYGTTPRDTQYF. The CDR3 DNA reads TGTGCCAGCAGTTACGGGACTACCCCCCGGGATACGCAGTATTTT. The chain links TRBV6-2 or TRBV6-3 to TRBJ2-3, with 7 bases matching TRBD2. The germline V gene encodes CDR1 MNHEY and CDR2 SVGEGT. Trimming at V came to 2 bases and at J to 6 bases, leaving 8 bases not matched to a gene. The CDR3 covers 15 residues.

This clonotype was seen only once. With a much larger clone just one base away, this may be a read error. The V call is TRBV28, the J call TRBJ1-5; TRBD1 might be the D (5 bases). The length of the CDR3 is 16 residues. Per the germline V gene, CDR1 is MDHEN and CDR2 is SYDVKM. This chain's CDR3 is CASSLIGQGGNRPQHF. The DNA of the CDR3 is TGTGCCAGCAGTTTAATCGGGCAGGGAGGCAATCGGCCCCAGCATTTT. Filled out from reference TRBV28 and TRBJ1-5, the complete variable domain reads DVKVTQSSRYLVKRTGEKVFLECVQDMDHENMFWYRQDPGLGLRLIYFSYDVKMKEKGDIPEGYSVSREKKERFSLILESASTNQTSMYLCASSLIGQGGNRPQHFGDGTRLSIL.

This clonotype was recorded many times. The V call is TRBV6-2 or TRBV6-3, the J call TRBJ2-1; weak D call: TRBD2 (6 bases). Trimming pared 7 bases from V and 4 bases from J, leaving 14 bases between. The CDR3 runs 14 residues. Germline loops: CDR1 MNHEY, CDR2 SVGEGT. CDR3 protein: CASMTGGNYNEQFF. DNA of the CDR3: TGTGCCAGCATGACCGGGGGTAATTACAATGAGCAGTTCTTC.

This clonotype was counted ten times or more. This chain joins TRBV12-3 or TRBV12-4 and TRBJ1-2; TRBD1 might be the D (5 bases). CDR3 size: 15 residues. Deletions cut 7 bases from V and 5 bases from J, with 20 bases between. This CDR3 is CASITEPGRLYGYTF. DNA of the CDR3: TGTGCCAGCATTACTGAACCGGGACGCCTTTATGGCTACACCTTC.

Ten or more counts support this clonotype. V gene TRBV7-2 combines with J gene TRBJ1-1; 9 bases map to TRBD1. V shed 4 bases and J 0 bases; nucleotides not matched to a gene: 6. The CDR3 is made up of 16 amino acids. Germline CDR1 reads SGHTA; CDR2 reads FQGNSA. CDR3 in amino acids: CASSSIQGALNTEAFF. DNA of the CDR3: TGTGCCAGCAGCTCAATACAGGGGGCCTTGAACACTGAAGCTTTCTTT.

V is TRBV3-1 and J is TRBJ1-5; possibly TRBD1 for D (6 bases). The CDR3 covers 16 residues. Trimming took off 2 bases at V and 3 bases at J, with 14 bases between the two ends. The germline CDR1 and CDR2 sequences are LGHDT and YNNKEL (reference sequence). The CDR3 spells CASSQSGGGANQPQHF. In DNA form, the CDR3 reads TGTGCCAGCAGCCAATCGGGGGGGGGGGCCAATCAGCCCCAGCATTTT.

The rearrangement uses TRBV7-3 and TRBJ2-3, with 8 bases lining up with TRBD1. The V and J ends lost 5 bases and 6 bases, in that order; junction bases with no gene match: 10. Germline CDR1 is SGHTA and CDR2 is FQGTGA. The CDR3 extends over 15 amino acids. As DNA, the CDR3 is TGTGCCAGCAGCCAATCAGGGGGCCTCGGGGATACGCAGTATTTT. Its protein is CASSQSGGLGDTQYF.

J is TRBJ1-3 and V is TRBV28; D remains unclear. The CDR3 sequence is 17 residues long. Germline V gene sequence: CDR1 MDHEN, CDR2 SYDVKM. The V end was cut by 1 base, the J end by 0 bases, with 13 bases between. The CDR3 DNA reads TGTGCCAGCAGTTTATACGTGGGGAGCTACTCTGGAAACACCATATATTTT. Amino acid sequence: CASSLYVGSYSGNTIYF.

This clonotype showed up many times. This sequence joins TRBV7-2 and TRBJ1-1, with unresolved D. The germline V and J ends were trimmed by 3 bases and 0 bases, with 14 bases remaining between them. CDR3 length: 16 residues. The germline CDR1 and CDR2 sequences are SGHTA and FQGNSA. CDR3 region: CASSFPPTRMNTEAFF. The CDR3 bases are TGTGCCAGCAGCTTCCCCCCAACACGGATGAACACTGAAGCTTTCTTT. Full variable domain (remainder filled in from reference TRBV7-2 and TRBJ1-1): GAGVSQSPSNKVTEKGKDVELRCDPISGHTALYWYRQSLGQGLEFLIYFQGNSAPDKSGLPSDRFSAERTGGSVSTLTIQRTQQEDSAVYLCASSFPPTRMNTEAFFGQGTRLTVV.

This clonotype occurred many times. The J gene is TRBJ1-3, the V gene TRBV7-3; D uncertain. Trimming took off 7 bases at V and 0 bases at J, with 13 bases between the two ends. This CDR3 region has 15 residues. The V gene's germline CDR1 is SGHTA and CDR2 FQGTGA. The CDR3, as DNA: TGTGCCAGCACCCCCCCCTACAGCTCTGGAAACACCATATATTTT. Translated: CASTPPYSSGNTIYF. Complete variable domain (other parts from reference TRBV7-3 and TRBJ1-3): GAGVSQTPSNKVTEKGKYVELRCDPISGHTALYWYRQSLGQGPEFLIYFQGTGAADDSGLPNDRFFAVRPEGSVSTLKIQRTERGDSAVYLCASTPPYSSGNTIYFGEGSWLTVV.

To note about this clonotype: A much larger clone sits a single nucleotide away, making a read error possible. V usage is TRBV5-1 and J usage is TRBJ2-7, with D maybe TRBD1 (5 bases). Germline loops: CDR1 SGHRS, CDR2 YFSETQ. This CDR3 region has 14 residues. CDR3 region: CASSLGRQSCEQYF. The CDR3 DNA reads as TGCGCCAGCAGCTTGGGCCGACAGTCCTGCGAGCAGTACTTC.

CDR3 residues: CASSRDRWHGNTIYF. CDR3 coding DNA: TGCGCCAGCAGCAGGGACAGGTGGCATGGAAACACCATATATTTT. The chain has TRBV5-1 and TRBJ1-3, with 8 bases identical to TRBD1. The germline CDR1 and CDR2 sequences are SGHRS and YFSETQ. There are 15 residues in the CDR3. With V trimmed by 4 bases and J by 3 bases, 6 bases remained unmatched.